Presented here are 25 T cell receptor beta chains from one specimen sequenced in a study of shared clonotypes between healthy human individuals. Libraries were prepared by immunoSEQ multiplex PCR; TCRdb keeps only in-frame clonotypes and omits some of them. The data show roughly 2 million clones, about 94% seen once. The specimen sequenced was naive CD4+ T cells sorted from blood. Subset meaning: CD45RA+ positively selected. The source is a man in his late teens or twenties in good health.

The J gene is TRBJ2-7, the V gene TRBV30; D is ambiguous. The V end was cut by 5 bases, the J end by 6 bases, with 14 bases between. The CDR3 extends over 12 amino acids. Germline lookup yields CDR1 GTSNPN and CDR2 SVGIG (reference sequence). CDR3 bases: TGTGCCTGGGAAGGGCGTTCGGGCGAGCAGTACTTC. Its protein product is CAWEGRSGEQYF.

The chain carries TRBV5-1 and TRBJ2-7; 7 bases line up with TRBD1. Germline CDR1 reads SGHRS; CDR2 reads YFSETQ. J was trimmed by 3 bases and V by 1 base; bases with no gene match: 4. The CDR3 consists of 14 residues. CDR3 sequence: CASSLTGQVYEQYF. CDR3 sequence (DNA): TGCGCCAGCAGCTTGACTGGACAGGTCTACGAGCAGTACTTC. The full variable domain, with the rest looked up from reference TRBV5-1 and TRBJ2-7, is KAGVTQTPRYLIKTRGQQVTLSCSPISGHRSVSWYQQTPGQGLQFLFEYFSETQRNKGNFPGRFSGRQFSNSRSEMNVSTLELGDSALYLCASSLTGQVYEQYFGPGTRLTVT.

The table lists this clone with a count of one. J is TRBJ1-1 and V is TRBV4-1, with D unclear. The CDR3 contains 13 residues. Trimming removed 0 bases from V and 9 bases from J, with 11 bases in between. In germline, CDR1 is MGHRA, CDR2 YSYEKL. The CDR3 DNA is TGCGCCAGCAGCCAAGATGGACTGGATAAAGCTTTCTTT. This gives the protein CASSQDGLDKAFF.

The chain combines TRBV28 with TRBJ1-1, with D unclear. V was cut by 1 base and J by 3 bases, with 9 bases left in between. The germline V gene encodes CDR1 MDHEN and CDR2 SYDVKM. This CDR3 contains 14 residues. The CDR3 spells CASSLSTDYTEAFF. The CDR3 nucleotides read TGTGCCAGCAGTTTATCCACGGACTACACTGAAGCTTTCTTT.

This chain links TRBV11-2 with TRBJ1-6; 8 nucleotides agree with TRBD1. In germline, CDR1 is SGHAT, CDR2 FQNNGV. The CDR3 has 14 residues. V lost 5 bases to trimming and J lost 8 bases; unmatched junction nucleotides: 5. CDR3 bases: TGTGCCAGCAGCCAGGACAGGGTAGATTCACCCCTCCACTTT. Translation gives CASSQDRVDSPLHF.

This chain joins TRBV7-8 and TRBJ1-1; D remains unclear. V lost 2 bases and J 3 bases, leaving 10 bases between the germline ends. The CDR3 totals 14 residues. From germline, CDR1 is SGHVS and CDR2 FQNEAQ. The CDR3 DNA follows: TGTGCCAGCAGCTTATATCGCAGCGACACTGAAGCTTTCTTT. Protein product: CASSLYRSDTEAFF.

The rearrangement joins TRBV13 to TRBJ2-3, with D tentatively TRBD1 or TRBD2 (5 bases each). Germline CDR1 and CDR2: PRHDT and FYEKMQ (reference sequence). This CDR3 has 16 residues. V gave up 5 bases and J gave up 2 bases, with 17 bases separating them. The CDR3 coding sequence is TGTGCCAGCAGCCCCTCGGGGCCGGCCCCCACAGATACGCAGTATTTT. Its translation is CASSPSGPAPTDTQYF.

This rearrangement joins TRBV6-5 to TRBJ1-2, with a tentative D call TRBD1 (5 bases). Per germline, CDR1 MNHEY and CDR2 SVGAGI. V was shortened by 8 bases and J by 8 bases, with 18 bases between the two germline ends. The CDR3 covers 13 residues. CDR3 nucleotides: TGTGCCAGCCGAAAAGGGACTCGGGAAGGCTACACCTTC. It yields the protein CASRKGTREGYTF.

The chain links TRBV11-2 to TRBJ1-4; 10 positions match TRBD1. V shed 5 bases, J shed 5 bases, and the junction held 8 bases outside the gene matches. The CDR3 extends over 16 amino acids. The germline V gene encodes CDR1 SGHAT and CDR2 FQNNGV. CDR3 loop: CASSAGTGAKNEKLFF. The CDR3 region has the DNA TGTGCCAGCAGCGCGGGGACAGGGGCGAAAAATGAAAAACTGTTTTTT.

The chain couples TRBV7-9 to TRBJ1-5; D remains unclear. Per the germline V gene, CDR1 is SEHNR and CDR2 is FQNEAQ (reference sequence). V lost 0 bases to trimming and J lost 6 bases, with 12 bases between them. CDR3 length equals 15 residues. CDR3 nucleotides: TGTGCCAGCAGCTTAGCGGGTGATCCGGGTCAGCCCCAGCATTTT. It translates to CASSLAGDPGQPQHF.

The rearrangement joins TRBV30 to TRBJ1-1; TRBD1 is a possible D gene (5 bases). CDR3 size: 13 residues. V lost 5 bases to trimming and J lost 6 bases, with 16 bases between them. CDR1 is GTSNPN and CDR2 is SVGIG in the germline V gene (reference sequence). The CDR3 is CAWGRRGAAEAFF. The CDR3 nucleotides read TGTGCCTGGGGTCGGCGGGGCGCGGCTGAAGCTTTCTTT.

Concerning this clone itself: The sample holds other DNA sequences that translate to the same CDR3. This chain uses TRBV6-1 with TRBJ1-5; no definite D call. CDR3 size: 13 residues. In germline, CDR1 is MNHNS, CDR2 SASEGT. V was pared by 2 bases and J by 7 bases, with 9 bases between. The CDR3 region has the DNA TGTGCCAGCAGTGAAACGGCGAACCAGCCCCAGCATTTT. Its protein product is CASSETANQPQHF.

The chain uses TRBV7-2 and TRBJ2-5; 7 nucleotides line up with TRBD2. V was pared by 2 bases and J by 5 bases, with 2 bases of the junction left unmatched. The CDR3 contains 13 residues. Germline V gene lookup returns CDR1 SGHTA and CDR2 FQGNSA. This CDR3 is CASSLIGGETQYF. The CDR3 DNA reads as TGTGCCAGCAGCTTAATCGGGGGGGAGACCCAGTACTTC.

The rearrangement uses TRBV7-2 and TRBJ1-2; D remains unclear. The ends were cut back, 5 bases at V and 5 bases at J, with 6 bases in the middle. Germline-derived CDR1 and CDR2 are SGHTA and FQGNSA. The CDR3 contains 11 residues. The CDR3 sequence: CASSRLYGYTF. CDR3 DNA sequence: TGTGCCAGCAGCCGACTTTATGGCTACACCTTC.

The CDR3 bases are TGTGCCAGCAGACAGACAGGGGGGCGCCACGAGCAGTACTTC. This encodes CASRQTGGRHEQYF. The rearrangement links TRBV5-6 to TRBJ2-7, with 9 bases fitting TRBD1. The germline V gene has CDR1 SGHDT and CDR2 YYEEEE. There are 14 residues in the CDR3. Trimming at V came to 5 bases and at J to 5 bases, leaving 8 bases not matched to a gene. The whole variable domain, remainder taken from reference TRBV5-6 and TRBJ2-7, is DAGVTQSPTHLIKTRGQQVTLRCSPKSGHDTVSWYQQALGQGPQFIFQYYEEEERQRGNFPDRFSGHQFPNYSSELNVNALLLGDSALYLCASRQTGGRHEQYFGPGTRLTVT.

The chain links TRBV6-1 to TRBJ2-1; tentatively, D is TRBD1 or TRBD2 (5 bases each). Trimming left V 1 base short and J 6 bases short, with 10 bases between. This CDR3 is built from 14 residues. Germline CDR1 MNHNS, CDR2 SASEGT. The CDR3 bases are TGTGCCAGCAGTGAAGTATCGGGGCTCAATGAGCAGTTCTTC. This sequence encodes CASSEVSGLNEQFF.

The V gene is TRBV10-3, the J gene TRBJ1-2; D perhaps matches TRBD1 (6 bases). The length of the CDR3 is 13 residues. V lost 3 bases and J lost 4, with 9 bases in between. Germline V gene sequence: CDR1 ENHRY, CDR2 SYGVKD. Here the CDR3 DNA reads TGTGCCATCAGTGACGCACAGGGCTATGGCTACACCTTC. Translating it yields CAISDAQGYGYTF.

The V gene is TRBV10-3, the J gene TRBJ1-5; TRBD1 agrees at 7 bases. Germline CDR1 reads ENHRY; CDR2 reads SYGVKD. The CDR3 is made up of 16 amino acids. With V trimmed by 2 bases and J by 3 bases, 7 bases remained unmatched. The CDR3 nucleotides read TGTGCCATCAGTGAGACCCCGACAGGGTTCAATCAGCCCCAGCATTTT. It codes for CAISETPTGFNQPQHF.

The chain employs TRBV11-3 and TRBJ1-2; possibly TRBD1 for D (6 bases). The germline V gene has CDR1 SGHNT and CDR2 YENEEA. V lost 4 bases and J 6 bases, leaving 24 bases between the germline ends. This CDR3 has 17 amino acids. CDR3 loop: CASSSRLWTALYDGYTF. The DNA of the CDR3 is TGTGCCAGCAGCTCCCGATTATGGACAGCCCTTTACGATGGCTACACCTTC. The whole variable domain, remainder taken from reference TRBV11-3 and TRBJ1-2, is EAGVVQSPRYKIIEKKQPVAFWCNPISGHNTLYWYLQNLGQGPELLIRYENEEAVDDSQLPKDRFSAERLKGVDSTLKIQPAELGDSAVYLCASSSRLWTALYDGYTFGSGTRLTVV.

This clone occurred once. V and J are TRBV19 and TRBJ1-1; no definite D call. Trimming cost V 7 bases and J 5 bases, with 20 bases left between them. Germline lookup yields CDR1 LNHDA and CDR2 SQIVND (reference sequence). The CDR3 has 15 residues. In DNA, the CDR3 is TGTGCCAGTATAGGAAGGGCGAGACGAACGACTGAAGCTTTCTTT. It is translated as CASIGRARRTTEAFF.

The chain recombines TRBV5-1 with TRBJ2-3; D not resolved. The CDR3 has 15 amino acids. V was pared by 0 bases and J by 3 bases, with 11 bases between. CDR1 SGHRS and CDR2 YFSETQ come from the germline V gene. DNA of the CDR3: TGCGCCAGCAGCTTGGGGACCATGACGACAGATACGCAGTATTTT. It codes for CASSLGTMTTDTQYF.

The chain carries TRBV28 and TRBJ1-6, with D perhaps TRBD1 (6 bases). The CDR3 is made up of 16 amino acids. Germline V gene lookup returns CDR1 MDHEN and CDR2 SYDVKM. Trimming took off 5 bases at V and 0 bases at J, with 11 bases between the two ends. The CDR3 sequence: CASSPQGSSYNSPLHF. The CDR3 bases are TGTGCCAGCAGTCCACAGGGTAGCTCCTATAATTCACCCCTCCACTTT.

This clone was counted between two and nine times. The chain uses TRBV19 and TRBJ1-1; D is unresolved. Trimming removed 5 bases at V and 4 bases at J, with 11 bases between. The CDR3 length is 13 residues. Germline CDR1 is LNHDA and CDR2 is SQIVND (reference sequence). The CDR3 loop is CASSVDRFTEAFF. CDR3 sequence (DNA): TGTGCCAGTAGTGTCGATAGGTTCACTGAAGCTTTCTTT. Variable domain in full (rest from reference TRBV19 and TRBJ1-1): DGGITQSPKYLFRKEGQNVTLSCEQNLNHDAMYWYRQDPGQGLRLIYYSQIVNDFQKGDIAEGYSVSREKKESFPLTVTSAQKNPTAFYLCASSVDRFTEAFFGQGTRLTVV.

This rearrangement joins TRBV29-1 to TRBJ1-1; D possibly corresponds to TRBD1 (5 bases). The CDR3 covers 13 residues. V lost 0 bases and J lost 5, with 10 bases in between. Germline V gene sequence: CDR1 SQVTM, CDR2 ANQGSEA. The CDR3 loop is CSVEESGGTEAFF. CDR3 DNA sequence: TGCAGCGTTGAAGAGAGCGGGGGAACTGAAGCTTTCTTT. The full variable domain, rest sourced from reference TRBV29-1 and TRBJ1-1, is SAVISQKPSRDICQRGTSLTIQCQVDSQVTMMFWYRQQPGQSLTLIATANQGSEATYESGFVIDKFPISRPNLTFSTLTVSNMSPEDSSIYLCSVEESGGTEAFFGQGTRLTVV.

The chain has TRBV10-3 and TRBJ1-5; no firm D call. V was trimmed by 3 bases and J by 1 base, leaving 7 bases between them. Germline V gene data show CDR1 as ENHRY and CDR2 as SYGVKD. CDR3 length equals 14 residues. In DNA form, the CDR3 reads TGTGCCATCAGTGACCTACGGAGCAATCAGCCCCAGCATTTT. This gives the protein CAISDLRSNQPQHF.